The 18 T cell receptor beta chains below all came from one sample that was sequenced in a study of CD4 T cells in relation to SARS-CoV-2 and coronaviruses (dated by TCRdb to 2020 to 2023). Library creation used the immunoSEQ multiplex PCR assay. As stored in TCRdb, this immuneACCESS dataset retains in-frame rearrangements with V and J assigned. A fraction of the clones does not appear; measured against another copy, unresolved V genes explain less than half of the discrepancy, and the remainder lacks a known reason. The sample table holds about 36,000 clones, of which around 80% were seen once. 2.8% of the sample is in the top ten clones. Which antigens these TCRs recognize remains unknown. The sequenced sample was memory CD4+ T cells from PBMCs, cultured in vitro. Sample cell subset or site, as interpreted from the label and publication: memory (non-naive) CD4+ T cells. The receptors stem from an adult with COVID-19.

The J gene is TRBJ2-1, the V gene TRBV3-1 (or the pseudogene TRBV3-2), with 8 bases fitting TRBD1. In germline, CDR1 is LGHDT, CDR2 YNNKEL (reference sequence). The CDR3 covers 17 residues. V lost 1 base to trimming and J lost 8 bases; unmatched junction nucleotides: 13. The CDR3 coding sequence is TGTGCCAGCAGCCAAGCGTGGGGCAGGGGGCGCTTTGATGAGCAGTTCTTC. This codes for CASSQAWGRGRFDEQFF.

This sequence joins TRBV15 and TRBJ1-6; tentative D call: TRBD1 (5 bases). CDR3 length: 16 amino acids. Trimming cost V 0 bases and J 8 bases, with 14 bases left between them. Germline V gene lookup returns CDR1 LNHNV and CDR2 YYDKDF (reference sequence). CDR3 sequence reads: CATSRDGTGLYSPLHF. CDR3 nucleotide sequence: TGTGCCACCAGCAGAGATGGAACAGGTCTTTATTCACCCCTCCACTTT.

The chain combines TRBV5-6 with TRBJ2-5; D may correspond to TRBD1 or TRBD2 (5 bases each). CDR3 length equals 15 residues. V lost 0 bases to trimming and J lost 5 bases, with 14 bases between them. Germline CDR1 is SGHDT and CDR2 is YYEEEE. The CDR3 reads CASSLGYLGTETQYF. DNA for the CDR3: TGTGCCAGCAGCTTGGGATACCTGGGGACGGAGACCCAGTACTTC.

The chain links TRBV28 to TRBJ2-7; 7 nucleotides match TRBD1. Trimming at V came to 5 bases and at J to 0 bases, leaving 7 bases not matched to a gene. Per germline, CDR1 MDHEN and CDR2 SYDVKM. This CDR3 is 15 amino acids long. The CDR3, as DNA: TGTGCCAGCAGTACCCCACAGGGGATCTCCTACGAGCAGTACTTC. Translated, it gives CASSTPQGISYEQYF.

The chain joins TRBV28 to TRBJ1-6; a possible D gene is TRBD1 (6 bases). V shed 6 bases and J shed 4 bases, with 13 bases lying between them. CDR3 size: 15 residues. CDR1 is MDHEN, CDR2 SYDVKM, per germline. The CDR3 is CASSADRIYNSPLHF. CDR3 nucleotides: TGTGCCAGCAGCGCGGACAGAATTTATAATTCACCCCTCCACTTT. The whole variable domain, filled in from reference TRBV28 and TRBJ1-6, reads DVKVTQSSRYLVKRTGEKVFLECVQDMDHENMFWYRQDPGLGLRLIYFSYDVKMKEKGDIPEGYSVSREKKERFSLILESASTNQTSMYLCASSADRIYNSPLHFGNGTRLTVT.

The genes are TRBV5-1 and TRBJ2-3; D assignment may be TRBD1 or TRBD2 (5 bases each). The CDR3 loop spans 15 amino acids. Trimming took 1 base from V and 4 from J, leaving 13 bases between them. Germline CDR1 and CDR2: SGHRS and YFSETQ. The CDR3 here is CASSLRGDSADTQYF. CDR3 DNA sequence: TGCGCCAGCAGCTTGAGGGGAGATAGCGCAGATACGCAGTATTTT. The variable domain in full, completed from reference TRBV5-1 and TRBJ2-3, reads KAGVTQTPRYLIKTRGQQVTLSCSPISGHRSVSWYQQTPGQGLQFLFEYFSETQRNKGNFPGRFSGRQFSNSRSEMNVSTLELGDSALYLCASSLRGDSADTQYFGPGTRLTVL.

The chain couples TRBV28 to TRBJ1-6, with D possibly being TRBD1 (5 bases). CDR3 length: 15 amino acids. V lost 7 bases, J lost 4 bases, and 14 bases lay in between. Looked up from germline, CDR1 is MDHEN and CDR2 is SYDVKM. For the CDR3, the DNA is TGTGCCAGCATCGCGACAGCCGATTATAATTCACCCCTCCACTTT. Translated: CASIATADYNSPLHF.

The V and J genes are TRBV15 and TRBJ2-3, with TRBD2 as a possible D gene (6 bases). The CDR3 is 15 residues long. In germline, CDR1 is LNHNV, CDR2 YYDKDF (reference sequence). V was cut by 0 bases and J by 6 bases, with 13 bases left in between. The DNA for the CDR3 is TGTGCCACCAGCAGAGAAGGGACTCTCCGGGATACGCAGTATTTT. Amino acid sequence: CATSREGTLRDTQYF.

The CDR3 DNA follows: TGTGCCACCGGCCTAACGGGAACAAGGTTCTCCTACGAGCAGTACTTC. It specifies CATGLTGTRFSYEQYF. The chain carries TRBV24-1 and TRBJ2-7; a possible D gene is TRBD2 (5 bases). CDR1 and CDR2 from the germline V gene are KGHDR and SFDVKD. V lost 9 bases to trimming and J lost 0 bases, with 20 bases between them. This CDR3 has 16 amino acids.

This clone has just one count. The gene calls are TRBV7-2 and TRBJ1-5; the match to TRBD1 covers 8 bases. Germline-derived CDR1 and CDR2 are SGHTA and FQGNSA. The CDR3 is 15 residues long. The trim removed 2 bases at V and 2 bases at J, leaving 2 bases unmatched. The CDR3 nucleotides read TGTGCCAGCAGCTTATCGACAGGGGGCAATCAGCCCCAGCATTTT. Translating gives CASSLSTGGNQPQHF. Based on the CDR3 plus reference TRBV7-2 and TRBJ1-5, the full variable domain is GAGVSQSPSNKVTEKGKDVELRCDPISGHTALYWYRQSLGQGLEFLIYFQGNSAPDKSGLPSDRFSAERTGGSVSTLTIQRTQQEDSAVYLCASSLSTGGNQPQHFGDGTRLSIL.

The CDR3 DNA sequence: TGCGCCAGCGGCCTTAGCGGGACTAGCACAGATACGCAGTATTTT. It yields the protein CASGLSGTSTDTQYF. V gene TRBV5-1 combines with J gene TRBJ2-3, with 8 bases matching TRBD2. The junction had 7 bases not matched to a gene; V was cut back by 7 bases and J by 0 bases. Germline assignment: CDR1 SGHRS and CDR2 YFSETQ. The CDR3 has 15 residues.

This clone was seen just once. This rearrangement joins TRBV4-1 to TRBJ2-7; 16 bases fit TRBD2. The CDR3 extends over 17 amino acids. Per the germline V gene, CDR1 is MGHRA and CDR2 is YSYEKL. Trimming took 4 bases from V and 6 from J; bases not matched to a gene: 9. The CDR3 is CASSPTGLAGGPSEQYF. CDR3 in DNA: TGCGCCAGCAGCCCCACGGGACTAGCGGGAGGGCCGTCCGAGCAGTACTTC.

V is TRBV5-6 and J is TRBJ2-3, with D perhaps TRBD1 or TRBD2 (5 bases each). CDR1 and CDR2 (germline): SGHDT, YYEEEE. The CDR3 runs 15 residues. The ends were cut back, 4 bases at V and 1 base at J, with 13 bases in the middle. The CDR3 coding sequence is TGTGCCAGCAGCCCAGGGACGGACCGCACAGATACGCAGTATTTT. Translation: CASSPGTDRTDTQYF.

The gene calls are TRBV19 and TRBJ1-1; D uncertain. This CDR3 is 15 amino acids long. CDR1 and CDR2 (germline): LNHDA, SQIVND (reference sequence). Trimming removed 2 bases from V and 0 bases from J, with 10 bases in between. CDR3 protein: CASSIHGSVNTEAFF. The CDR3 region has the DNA TGTGCCAGTAGTATACATGGGTCGGTGAACACTGAAGCTTTCTTT.

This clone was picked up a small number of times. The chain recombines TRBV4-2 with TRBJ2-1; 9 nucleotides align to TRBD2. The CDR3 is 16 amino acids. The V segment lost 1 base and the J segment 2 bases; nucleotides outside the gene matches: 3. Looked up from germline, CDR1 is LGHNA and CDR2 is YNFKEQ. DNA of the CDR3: TGTGCCAGCAGCCAAGTAATAGCGGGAGCCTACAATGAGCAGTTCTTC. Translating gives CASSQVIAGAYNEQFF.

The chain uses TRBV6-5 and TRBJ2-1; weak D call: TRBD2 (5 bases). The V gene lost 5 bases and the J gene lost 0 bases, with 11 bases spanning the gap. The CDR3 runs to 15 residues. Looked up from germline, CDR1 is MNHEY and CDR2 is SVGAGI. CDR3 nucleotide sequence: TGTGCCAGCAGTCGACTACAGAGCTCCTACAATGAGCAGTTCTTC. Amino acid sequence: CASSRLQSSYNEQFF.

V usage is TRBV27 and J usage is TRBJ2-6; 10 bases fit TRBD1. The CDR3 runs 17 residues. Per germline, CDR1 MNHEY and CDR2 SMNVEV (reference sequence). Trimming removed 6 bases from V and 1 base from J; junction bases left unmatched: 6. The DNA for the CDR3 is TGTGCCAGCAGCCAGACAGGGGGCGCGTCTGGGGCCAACGTCCTGACTTTC. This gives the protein CASSQTGGASGANVLTF. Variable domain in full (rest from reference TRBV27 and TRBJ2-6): EAQVTQNPRYLITVTGKKLTVTCSQNMNHEYMSWYRQDPGLGLRQIYYSMNVEVTDKGDVPEGYKVSRKEKRNFPLILESPSPNQTSLYFCASSQTGGASGANVLTFGAGSRLTVL.

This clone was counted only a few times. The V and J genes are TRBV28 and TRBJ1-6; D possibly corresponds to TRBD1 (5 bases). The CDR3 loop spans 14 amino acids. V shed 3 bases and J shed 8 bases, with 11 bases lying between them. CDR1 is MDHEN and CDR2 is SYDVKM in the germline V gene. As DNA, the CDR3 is TGTGCCAGCAGTTTCTCAGGGAACTATTCACCCCTCCACTTT. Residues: CASSFSGNYSPLHF. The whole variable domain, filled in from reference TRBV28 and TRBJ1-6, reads DVKVTQSSRYLVKRTGEKVFLECVQDMDHENMFWYRQDPGLGLRLIYFSYDVKMKEKGDIPEGYSVSREKKERFSLILESASTNQTSMYLCASSFSGNYSPLHFGNGTRLTVT.